This T cell receptor (beta chain) was identified during a study of cytomegalovirus exposure and HLA in healthy donors. The germline V and J ends were trimmed by 2 bases and 0 bases, with 4 bases remaining between them. The CDR3 loop spans 13 amino acids. Germline CDR1 and CDR2: MNHEY and SMNVEV (reference sequence). Assay used: immunoSEQ multiplex PCR; TCRdb lists only in-frame clones, some missing. The data hold around 260,000 clones, with less than 95% observed a single time. The clonotype was recovered from a young woman in good health and CMV-seronegative. The chain links TRBV27 to TRBJ2-5; D is uncertain. Material: PBMCs. CDR3 in amino acids: CASSLQDQETQYF. The DNA for the CDR3 is TGTGCCAGCAGTTTACAGGACCAAGAGACCCAGTACTTC.